Below are 7 T cell receptor beta chains sequenced from a single sample in a study of blood T cell repertoires in COVID-19. Sequenced by immunoSEQ multiplex PCR; TCRdb stores in-frame clones only, minus some. Of tens of thousands of clones in the sample, approximately 79% were seen once. The sample taken for sequencing was peripheral blood. These receptors were collected from a man aged 65 to 79 with COVID-19, enrolled during active disease.

This clone was counted a few times. The chain uses TRBV7-2 and TRBJ1-1; D perhaps matches TRBD1 (6 bases). Germline CDR1 reads SGHTA; CDR2 reads FQGNSA. Trimming took 7 bases from V and 0 from J, leaving 15 bases between them. This CDR3 comprises 15 residues. The CDR3 sequence: CASTPLRTVNTEAFF. The CDR3 nucleotides are TGTGCCAGCACCCCACTAAGGACAGTGAACACTGAAGCTTTCTTT.

The chain carries TRBV19 and TRBJ1-5; 8 positions match TRBD1. Germline CDR1 LNHDA, CDR2 SQIVND (reference sequence). The V segment lost 9 bases and the J segment 2 bases; nucleotides outside the gene matches: 9. This CDR3 is built from 15 residues. CDR3 protein: CASGQGRVRNQPQHF. DNA of the CDR3: TGTGCCAGCGGACAGGGTCGGGTCCGCAATCAGCCCCAGCATTTT.

As for this clone: The same CDR3 is also encoded by other DNA sequences in this sample. The CDR3 protein is CASSLGQGPDTQYF. The CDR3 coding sequence is TGCGCCAGCAGCCTAGGACAGGGGCCAGATACGCAGTATTTT. The chain couples TRBV5-1 to TRBJ2-3; TRBD1 matches at 9 bases. Germline V gives CDR1 SGHRS, CDR2 YFSETQ. This CDR3 has 14 amino acids. V lost 4 bases and J lost 4; bases outside the gene matches: 4.

V is TRBV6-6 and J is TRBJ2-7, with TRBD1 matching 10 bases. Trimming removed 0 bases from V and 5 bases from J; junction bases left unmatched: 4. The CDR3 has 15 amino acids. Germline CDR1 reads MNHNY; CDR2 reads SVGAGI (reference sequence). Written as DNA, the CDR3 is TGTGCCAGCAGTTACTCACGGGACAGGGGTCACGAGCAGTACTTC. Its translation is CASSYSRDRGHEQYF.

The rearrangement uses TRBV30 and TRBJ1-3; D gene ambiguous. Trimming left V 7 bases short and J 0 bases short, with 19 bases between. Germline CDR1 reads GTSNPN; CDR2 reads SVGIG (reference sequence). CDR3 length: 16 residues. CDR3 DNA: TGTGCCTCCCATCCCCTTAGAGTTTTCTCTGGAAACACCATATATTTT. Translated: CASHPLRVFSGNTIYF.

V usage is TRBV2 and J usage is TRBJ1-5; 11 positions match TRBD1. The V gene's germline CDR1 is SNHLY and CDR2 FYNNEI. V was pared by 6 bases and J by 6 bases, with 7 bases of the junction left unmatched. This CDR3 contains 15 residues. CDR3: CASRAGTGGFQPQHF. In nucleotides, the CDR3 is TGTGCCAGCAGGGCCGGGACAGGGGGTTTTCAGCCCCAGCATTTT.

J is TRBJ2-5 and V is TRBV12-3 or TRBV12-4, with unresolved D. The V end lost 2 bases, the J end lost 10 bases, and 11 bases lay between the germline ends. This CDR3 region has 12 residues. CDR3 bases: TGTGCCAGCAGTTTAAGAGGATGGAGCCAGTACTTC. Protein product: CASSLRGWSQYF.